A selection of T cell receptor beta chains follows, all from one sample in a study of beta chain features in type 1 diabetes. Clones were sequenced by immunoSEQ multiplex PCR, and TCRdb holds only the in-frame ones, with some missing. The sample records approximately 150,000 clones, more than 9% being singletons. The source material was naive CD4+ T cells from blood. Receptors originate from a man aged 18 to 30 in good health. Each CDR3 is given with its conserved first and last residue. D genes are given only for firm matches. Rows give clone size only sometimes, using once, few, many, or a class for an expanded clone.

size: .
J: TRBJ2-7
V: TRBV30
length: 14
D: TRBD1
DNA: TGTGCCTGCCTTAAACAGGGGGCAGCGTACGAGCAGTACTTC
CDR3: CACLKQGAAYEQYF

size: few
J: TRBJ2-1
V: TRBV6-1
length: 15
D: .
DNA: TGTGCCAGCAGTAACACAGGTGCCCCCCGGAATGAGCAGTTCTTC
CDR3: CASSNTGAPRNEQFF

size: .
J: TRBJ2-1
V: TRBV5-1
length: 14
D: .
DNA: TGCGCCAGCAGCCCACTGGACACCTACAATGAGCAGTTCTTC
CDR3: CASSPLDTYNEQFF

size: few
J: TRBJ2-2
V: TRBV4-3
length: 17
D: TRBD2
DNA: TGCGCCAGCAGCCAAGATATAGGACTAGCCCCCCCCGGGGAGCTGTTTTTT
CDR3: CASSQDIGLAPPGELFF

size: few
J: TRBJ2-5
V: TRBV6-6
length: 15
D: .
DNA: TGTGCCAGCAGTTACCTTAAAGGACAGCAAGAGACCCAGTACTTC
CDR3: CASSYLKGQQETQYF

size: .
J: TRBJ2-7
V: TRBV7-8
length: 13
D: .
DNA: TGTGCCAGCAGCCCAGGGATGGGTTACGAGCAGTACTTC
CDR3: CASSPGMGYEQYF

size: few
J: TRBJ1-6
V: TRBV4-2
length: 15
D: .
DNA: TGTGCCAGCAGCCAAGATAAGGGGTCGAATTCACCCCTCCACTTT
CDR3: CASSQDKGSNSPLHF

size: few
J: TRBJ2-5
V: TRBV5-4
length: 16
D: TRBD2
DNA: TGTGCCAGCAGCCCCATGACTAGCGGGGAACAAGAGACCCAGTACTTC
CDR3: CASSPMTSGEQETQYF

size: few
J: TRBJ2-6
V: TRBV6-5
length: 16
D: .
DNA: TGTGCCAGCAGTTACTCGACTGAATCTGGGGCCAACGTCCTGACTTTC
CDR3: CASSYSTESGANVLTF

size: .
J: TRBJ1-2
V: TRBV7-2
length: 15
D: TRBD1
DNA: TGTGCCAGCAGCTTAGGGGCCGGGACAGGGGCTGGCTACACCTTC
CDR3: CASSLGAGTGAGYTF

size: few
J: TRBJ2-3
V: TRBV6-1
length: 13
D: .
DNA: TGTGCCACCAGAGCGGAACGCACAGATACGCAGTATTTT
CDR3: CATRAERTDTQYF

size: .
J: TRBJ1-1
V: TRBV18
length: 16
D: TRBD1
DNA: TGTGCCAGCTCACCATACCTTGACAGGGGGCACACTGAAGCTTTCTTT
CDR3: CASSPYLDRGHTEAFF

size: many
J: TRBJ2-7
V: TRBV18
length: 14
D: TRBD1
DNA: TGTGCCAGCTCACCGGACAGGGGGCAGTACGAGCAGTACTTC
CDR3: CASSPDRGQYEQYF

size: few
J: TRBJ2-3
V: TRBV5-1
length: 13
D: TRBD2
DNA: TGCGCCAGCAATAGCGGGGTCACAGATACGCAGTATTTT
CDR3: CASNSGVTDTQYF

size: few
J: TRBJ2-7
V: TRBV25-1
length: 12
D: .
DNA: TGTGCCAGCAGTGAAAATTACTACGAGCAGTACTTC
CDR3: CASSENYYEQYF

size: few
J: TRBJ2-5
V: TRBV19
length: 15
D: .
DNA: TGTGCCAGTAGCGACGGAGGCAGAGCCGGTGAGACCCAGTACTTC
CDR3: CASSDGGRAGETQYF

size: few
J: TRBJ2-7
V: TRBV7-9
length: 14
D: .
DNA: TGTGCCAGCAGCTCCGAAGGGGTTTTTTACGAGCAGTACTTC
CDR3: CASSSEGVFYEQYF

size: many
J: TRBJ2-1
V: TRBV7-2
length: 12
D: TRBD1
DNA: TGTGCCAGCCAGCTGTGGGGGACAGGGTTGTTCTTC
CDR3: CASQLWGTGLFF

size: few
J: TRBJ2-1
V: TRBV9
length: 16
D: TRBD2
DNA: TGTGCCAGCAGCACTAGCGGGGGGGCCTCCTACAATGAGCAGTTCTTC
CDR3: CASSTSGGASYNEQFF

size: many
J: TRBJ1-6
V: TRBV7-9
length: 15
D: .
DNA: TGTGCCAGCAGCCGCCCCAGGGTAGGAAATTCACCCCTCCACTTT
CDR3: CASSRPRVGNSPLHF

size: .
J: TRBJ1-2
V: TRBV4-1
length: 14
D: .
DNA: TGCGCCAGCGGTAGGCAGGAAACTCTCTATGGCTACACCTTC
CDR3: CASGRQETLYGYTF

size: .
J: TRBJ2-7
V: TRBV2
length: 16
D: .
DNA: TGTGCCAGCAGAAGTTCGTGGGGCGTCCTAGGGTACGAGCAGTACTTC
CDR3: CASRSSWGVLGYEQYF

size: few
J: TRBJ2-2
V: TRBV19
length: 15
D: .
DNA: TGTGCCAGTACCGCTAGCTGGACGAACACCGGGGAGCTGTTTTTT
CDR3: CASTASWTNTGELFF

size: .
J: TRBJ2-5
V: TRBV18
length: 17
D: TRBD2
DNA: TGTGCCAGCTCACCACCGGCTGGGGGGGGACCACGGGAGACCCAGTACTTC
CDR3: CASSPPAGGGPRETQYF

size: few
J: TRBJ1-2
V: TRBV6-5
length: 14
D: TRBD1
DNA: TGTGCCAGCAGTGGACCGACAGGGAACTATGGCTACACCTTC
CDR3: CASSGPTGNYGYTF

size: .
J: TRBJ1-4
V: TRBV2
length: 16
D: TRBD1
DNA: TGTGCCAGCAGACGACAGGGCATTCCAACTAATGAAAAACTGTTTTTT
CDR3: CASRRQGIPTNEKLFF

size: .
J: TRBJ2-2
V: TRBV5-1
length: 14
D: .
DNA: TGCGCCAGCAGCCCTAGCGCTGGGGGCGGGGAGCTGTTTTTT
CDR3: CASSPSAGGGELFF

size: once
J: TRBJ2-3
V: TRBV18
length: 15
D: .
DNA: TGTGCCAGCACACCGGAAGGGTGGAGGGCAGATACGCAGTATTTT
CDR3: CASTPEGWRADTQYF

size: .
J: TRBJ2-7
V: TRBV28
length: 13
D: TRBD2
DNA: TGTGCCAGCAGCGGGGGGGGAGGTAACGAGCAGTACTTC
CDR3: CASSGGGGNEQYF

size: many
J: TRBJ1-2
V: TRBV5-1
length: 12
D: .
DNA: TGCGCCAGCAGCCTGGACGGTTATGGCTACACCTTC
CDR3: CASSLDGYGYTF

size: few
J: TRBJ2-7
V: TRBV18
length: 13
D: .
DNA: TGTGCCAGCTCATCATCCTCAGGTTACGAGCAGTACTTC
CDR3: CASSSSSGYEQYF

size: few
J: TRBJ1-6
V: TRBV19
length: 13
D: .
DNA: TGTGCCAGTAGTATCGGGGGGGATTCACCCCTCCACTTT
CDR3: CASSIGGDSPLHF

size: .
J: TRBJ2-5
V: TRBV20-1
length: 11
D: .
DNA: TGCAGTGCTTCTCCCGCGGAAGAGCAGTACTTC
CDR3: CSASPAEEQYF

size: .
J: TRBJ2-3
V: TRBV6-6
length: 15
D: TRBD1
DNA: TGTGCCAGCACCTCGAGGGGACAGGGAGCAGATACGCAGTATTTT
CDR3: CASTSRGQGADTQYF

size: .
J: TRBJ1-5
V: TRBV28
length: 15
D: .
DNA: TGTGCCAGCAGTACAGGACAGCTAGGCCATCAGCCCCAGCATTTT
CDR3: CASSTGQLGHQPQHF

size: few
J: TRBJ2-3
V: TRBV5-6
length: 14
D: .
DNA: TGTGCCAGCAGCCGCGGGGCTAGCACAGATACGCAGTATTTT
CDR3: CASSRGASTDTQYF

size: .
J: TRBJ1-2
V: TRBV7-6
length: 15
D: .
DNA: TGTGCCAGCAGCCCTCAGGCGGAAGTCGGGAAGGGCTACACCTTC
CDR3: CASSPQAEVGKGYTF

size: few
J: TRBJ1-5
V: TRBV19
length: 14
D: .
DNA: TGTGCCAGTAGCCTCACAGGCTCGGTCGGGTCCCAGCATTTT
CDR3: CASSLTGSVGSQHF

size: few
J: TRBJ2-7
V: TRBV6-6
length: 14
D: TRBD1
DNA: TGTGCCAGCAGTTACTCAGGACAGGGATTCGAGCAGTACTTC
CDR3: CASSYSGQGFEQYF

size: few
J: TRBJ2-7
V: TRBV11-2
length: 12
D: .
DNA: TGTGCCAGCAGTATTCCTAGGGGCGAGCAGTACTTC
CDR3: CASSIPRGEQYF

size: few
J: TRBJ1-5
V: TRBV6-1
length: 14
D: .
DNA: TGTGCCAGCAGTCGAGCGTCGGGCAATCAGCCCCAGCATTTT
CDR3: CASSRASGNQPQHF

size: .
J: TRBJ1-5
V: TRBV6-5
length: 15
D: .
DNA: TGTGCCAGCAACCAGCCCAGGGGAGGCAATCAGCCCCAGCATTTT
CDR3: CASNQPRGGNQPQHF

size: few
J: TRBJ2-7
V: TRBV5-4
length: 15
D: TRBD1
DNA: TGTGCCAGCAGCGGCCGGGACAGGGGCAGCTACGAGCAGTACTTC
CDR3: CASSGRDRGSYEQYF

size: .
J: TRBJ1-5
V: TRBV7-6
length: 11
D: .
DNA: TGTGCCAGCAGCTCCTATCAGCCCCAGCATTTT
CDR3: CASSSYQPQHF

size: .
J: TRBJ1-2
V: TRBV7-9
length: 14
D: TRBD1
DNA: TGTGCCAGCAGAACAACCGGGACAGGGGATGGCTACACCTTC
CDR3: CASRTTGTGDGYTF

size: few
J: TRBJ2-3
V: TRBV5-4
length: 15
D: TRBD2
DNA: TGTGCCAGCAGCGGAATAGCGGGGGGCACAGATACGCAGTATTTT
CDR3: CASSGIAGGTDTQYF

size: few
J: TRBJ1-6
V: TRBV6-6
length: 14
D: TRBD1
DNA: TGTGCCAGCAGTTTCACAGGGGGTGGTTCACCCCTCCACTTT
CDR3: CASSFTGGGSPLHF

size: few
J: TRBJ2-2
V: TRBV14
length: 15
D: TRBD1
DNA: TGTGCCAGCAGCCCCCGGGACAGGGAAGCCGGGGAGCTGTTTTTT
CDR3: CASSPRDREAGELFF

size: .
J: TRBJ2-1
V: TRBV4-2
length: 16
D: TRBD1
DNA: TGTGCCAGCAGCCAAGAGGACAGGGGGGGAGAGAATGAGCAGTTCTTC
CDR3: CASSQEDRGGENEQFF

size: .
J: TRBJ2-1
V: TRBV5-1
length: 14
D: TRBD1
DNA: TGCGCCAGCAGCTCGGGGACAGGGGGCGGTGAGCAGTTCTTC
CDR3: CASSSGTGGGEQFF

size: few
J: TRBJ2-1
V: TRBV4-2
length: 16
D: TRBD1
DNA: TGTGCCAGCAGCGTAACCGGGACAGGGGCCTACAATGAGCAGTTCTTC
CDR3: CASSVTGTGAYNEQFF

size: many
J: TRBJ2-7
V: TRBV28
length: 11
D: .
DNA: TGTGCCAGCAGCCGCAGGGACGAGCAGTACTTC
CDR3: CASSRRDEQYF

size: many
J: TRBJ2-1
V: TRBV29-1
length: 13
D: .
DNA: TGCAGCGTTGTATTAAGGAGTTACAATGAGCAGTTCTTC
CDR3: CSVVLRSYNEQFF

size: .
J: TRBJ1-2
V: TRBV4-1
length: 14
D: TRBD1
DNA: TGCGCCAGCAGCCAAGGGGACAGGGGTTGGGGCTACACCTTC
CDR3: CASSQGDRGWGYTF

size: .
J: TRBJ2-5
V: TRBV6-1
length: 13
D: TRBD1
DNA: TGTGCCACATCACAGGGGTCATGGAAGACCCAGTACTTC
CDR3: CATSQGSWKTQYF

size: many
J: TRBJ2-5
V: TRBV29-1
length: 12
D: TRBD2
DNA: TGCAGCGTTCGCGGGGGAGGGGAGACCCAGTACTTC
CDR3: CSVRGGGETQYF

size: .
J: TRBJ2-7
V: TRBV6-5
length: 14
D: .
DNA: TGTGCCAGCAGTCTTTACACAGGGAATGGGGAGCAGTACTTC
CDR3: CASSLYTGNGEQYF